The 26 T cell receptor beta chains reported below all come from one sample, sequenced in a study of graft-versus-host responses after intestinal transplantation. The protocol was immunoSEQ multiplex PCR, while the TCRdb copy is restricted to in-frame clones and leaves out a portion. The sample includes about 96,000 clones, roughly 92% of them seen just once. No antigen is known for these receptors. The material sequenced was unstimulated CD4+ T cells sorted from spleen or lymph node cells, taken before intestinal transplant. The origin of the receptors is a human donor who received an intestinal transplant.

The J gene is TRBJ2-3, the V gene TRBV6-1, with D perhaps matching TRBD1 (6 bases). V was shortened by 2 bases and J by 0 bases, with 18 bases between the two germline ends. CDR3 length equals 18 residues. Germline CDR1 is MNHNS and CDR2 is SASEGT. The chain's CDR3 is CASSELPGSGASTDTQYF. The CDR3 region has the DNA TGTGCCAGCAGTGAACTCCCCGGGTCAGGGGCGAGCACAGATACGCAGTATTTT.

The rearrangement uses TRBV5-1 and TRBJ2-1, with TRBD2 identical over 8 bases. V lost 4 bases to trimming and J lost 4 bases; unmatched junction nucleotides: 4. Germline V gene sequence: CDR1 SGHRS, CDR2 YFSETQ. This CDR3 region has 14 residues. The CDR3 DNA is TGCGCCAGCAGCCGGGAGGGCCTGTACAATGAGCAGTTCTTC. Its protein product is CASSREGLYNEQFF. Filled out from reference TRBV5-1 and TRBJ2-1, the complete variable domain reads KAGVTQTPRYLIKTRGQQVTLSCSPISGHRSVSWYQQTPGQGLQFLFEYFSETQRNKGNFPGRFSGRQFSNSRSEMNVSTLELGDSALYLCASSREGLYNEQFFGPGTRLTVL.

The rearrangement links TRBV2 to TRBJ1-1; D is uncertain. Germline loops: CDR1 SNHLY, CDR2 FYNNEI. V lost 1 base and J lost 1, with 7 bases in between. The CDR3 is made up of 14 amino acids. The CDR3 spells CASSEGLANTEAFF. CDR3 DNA sequence: TGTGCCAGCAGTGAAGGACTAGCGAACACTGAAGCTTTCTTT.

V is TRBV4-2 and J is TRBJ2-2; D unclear. V was clipped by 1 base and J by 0 bases, with 15 bases between them. Germline CDR1 LGHNA, CDR2 YNFKEQ. The CDR3 length is 18 residues. CDR3 bases: TGTGCCAGCAGCCAAGGGTCCGGGTTTAAACCGAACACCGGGGAGCTGTTTTTT. This translates into CASSQGSGFKPNTGELFF.

The chain employs TRBV19 and TRBJ1-1, with 7 bases fitting TRBD1. Germline values: CDR1 LNHDA, CDR2 SQIVND (reference sequence). The CDR3 length is 13 residues. V was pared by 5 bases and J by 1 base, with 1 base of the junction left unmatched. DNA of the CDR3: TGTGCCAGTAGTCACAGGGGGAACACTGAAGCTTTCTTT. Protein product: CASSHRGNTEAFF. Based on the CDR3 plus reference TRBV19 and TRBJ1-1, the full variable domain is DGGITQSPKYLFRKEGQNVTLSCEQNLNHDAMYWYRQDPGQGLRLIYYSQIVNDFQKGDIAEGYSVSREKKESFPLTVTSAQKNPTAFYLCASSHRGNTEAFFGQGTRLTVV.

The chain combines TRBV19 with TRBJ2-5; a weak D match, TRBD1 (5 bases). Germline V gene data show CDR1 as LNHDA and CDR2 as SQIVND (reference sequence). Deletions cut 6 bases from V and 5 bases from J, with 13 bases between. This CDR3 is built from 13 residues. In DNA, the CDR3 is TGTGCCAGTAGCTCAGGGCCTCAGGAGACCCAGTACTTC. Translation gives CASSSGPQETQYF.

The gene calls are TRBV11-1 and TRBJ1-5; D uncertain. There are 13 residues in the CDR3. Per the germline V gene, CDR1 is SGHAT and CDR2 is FQDESV (reference sequence). Between the trimmed V and J ends, which lost 1 base and 6 bases, there was a span of 7 bases. The CDR3 DNA reads TGTGCCAGCAGCTTAGGGTTTTCTCAGCCCCAGCATTTT. Its translation is CASSLGFSQPQHF.

CDR3 amino acids: CASKEGSSSGANVLTF. In DNA form, the CDR3 reads TGTGCCAGCAAGGAGGGGTCCTCCTCTGGGGCCAACGTCCTGACTTTC. This sequence joins TRBV28 and TRBJ2-6, with a possible D match to TRBD2 (6 bases). Germline CDR1 reads MDHEN; CDR2 reads SYDVKM. There are 16 residues in the CDR3. V was shortened by 7 bases and J by 0 bases, with 13 bases between the two germline ends.

The genes are TRBV5-6 and TRBJ1-5; D gene unclear. The germline V gene has CDR1 SGHDT and CDR2 YYEEEE. Trimming cost V 1 base and J 3 bases, with 2 bases left between them. CDR3 length: 12 residues. The chain's CDR3 is CASSLSNQPQHF. In DNA, the CDR3 is TGTGCCAGCAGCTTGTCCAATCAGCCCCAGCATTTT.

This chain joins TRBV6-5 and TRBJ2-3, with D unclear. From germline, CDR1 is MNHEY and CDR2 SVGAGI. This CDR3 is built from 11 residues. Trimming left V 8 bases short and J 6 bases short, with 9 bases between. CDR3 nucleotides: TGTGCCAGCCGGGTGGGGGATACGCAGTATTTT. This translates into CASRVGDTQYF.

This clone was recorded a few times. The chain couples TRBV7-3 to TRBJ2-1; 12 nucleotides match TRBD2. Germline CDR1 is SGHTA and CDR2 is FQGTGA. The CDR3 runs 15 residues. V was pared by 4 bases and J by 6 bases, with 4 bases of the junction left unmatched. CDR3 amino acids: CASSSPGLAGNEQFF. The CDR3 coding sequence is TGTGCCAGCAGCTCCCCGGGACTAGCGGGCAATGAGCAGTTCTTC.

The CDR3 coding sequence is TGTGCCAGCAGATCGGACAGGGGAGGCTGGAATCAGCCCCAGCATTTT. As protein: CASRSDRGGWNQPQHF. This sequence joins TRBV28 and TRBJ1-5, with 9 bases fitting TRBD1. The CDR3 totals 16 residues. The junction had 10 bases not matched to a gene; V was cut back by 6 bases and J by 4 bases. In germline, CDR1 is MDHEN, CDR2 SYDVKM.

The CDR3 nucleotides are TGTGCCAGCAGTCCGACGGACAGCTCCTACGAGCAGTACTTC. Translated, it gives CASSPTDSSYEQYF. The chain joins TRBV6-1 to TRBJ2-7, with a weak D call TRBD1 (6 bases). CDR1 is MNHNS, CDR2 SASEGT, per germline. The CDR3 extends over 14 amino acids. Between the trimmed V and J ends, which lost 5 bases and 0 bases, there was a span of 11 bases.

The chain links TRBV29-1 to TRBJ1-1; 9 bases are shared with TRBD1. In germline, CDR1 is SQVTM, CDR2 ANQGSEA. The V segment lost 5 bases and the J segment 7 bases; nucleotides outside the gene matches: 11. The CDR3 consists of 14 residues. As DNA, the CDR3 is TGCAGCGTTCGCGACAGGGGGGTCTTCGTTGAAGCTTTCTTT. Protein sequence: CSVRDRGVFVEAFF.

The chain has TRBV5-1 and TRBJ1-6; 8 nucleotides line up with TRBD1. This CDR3 spans 16 amino acids. J was trimmed by 7 bases and V by 4 bases; bases with no gene match: 10. Germline CDR1 is SGHRS and CDR2 is YFSETQ. The CDR3 loop reads CASSPITGGGNSPLHF. DNA of the CDR3: TGCGCCAGCAGCCCGATTACAGGGGGTGGAAATTCACCCCTCCACTTT.

The rearrangement joins TRBV19 to TRBJ2-7; TRBD2 matches 9 bases. This CDR3 region has 14 residues. Germline lookup yields CDR1 LNHDA and CDR2 SQIVND (reference sequence). The J segment lost 0 bases and the V segment lost 7 bases, leaving 4 bases of the junction unmatched. Here the CDR3 reads CASTRTSASYEQYF. CDR3 nucleotides: TGTGCCAGTACCCGGACTAGCGCCTCCTACGAGCAGTACTTC. Full variable domain (missing parts from reference TRBV19 and TRBJ2-7): DGGITQSPKYLFRKEGQNVTLSCEQNLNHDAMYWYRQDPGQGLRLIYYSQIVNDFQKGDIAEGYSVSREKKESFPLTVTSAQKNPTAFYLCASTRTSASYEQYFGPGTRLTVT.

The rearrangement links TRBV18 to TRBJ1-2; 8 positions match TRBD1. The junction had 3 bases not matched to a gene; V was cut back by 4 bases and J by 2 bases. The CDR3 has 14 amino acids. The germline V gene has CDR1 KGHSH and CDR2 LQKENI. In DNA form, the CDR3 reads TGTGCCAGCTCACTCTACAGGGGGAACTATGGCTACACCTTC. Translated, it gives CASSLYRGNYGYTF.

The chain is built from TRBV10-3 and TRBJ2-5; D perhaps matches TRBD1 (5 bases). V shed 0 bases and J shed 2 bases, with 7 bases lying between them. CDR1 ENHRY and CDR2 SYGVKD come from the germline V gene. This CDR3 contains 14 residues. CDR3 nucleotide sequence: TGTGCCATCAGTGAGTCATCAGGGCAAGAGACCCAGTACTTC. As protein: CAISESSGQETQYF.

This clone was detected only a few times. The chain couples TRBV7-9 to TRBJ2-5; D gene ambiguous. V gave up 1 base and J gave up 1 base, with 7 bases separating them. Looked up from germline, CDR1 is SEHNR and CDR2 is FQNEAQ (reference sequence). CDR3 length: 14 amino acids. DNA for the CDR3: TGTGCCAGCAGCTTAGGGCAGCTCCAAGAGACCCAGTACTTC. Its protein product is CASSLGQLQETQYF.

CDR3 amino acids: CATSLNRDSGNTIYF. CDR3 bases: TGTGCCACCAGCTTGAACAGGGACTCTGGAAACACCATATATTTT. This rearrangement joins TRBV15 to TRBJ1-3; D might be TRBD1 (6 bases). The V gene's germline CDR1 is LNHNV and CDR2 YYDKDF (reference sequence). The ends were cut back, 5 bases at V and 0 bases at J, with 11 bases in the middle. The CDR3 has 15 amino acids.

The chain carries TRBV30 and TRBJ2-5; unclear D gene. The DNA end favors TRBJ2-7, so the J call may be wrong. CDR1 and CDR2 (germline): GTSNPN, SVGIG (reference sequence). The CDR3 loop spans 13 amino acids. The CDR3 coding sequence is TGTGCCTGGACGATGGGGTTCTCCTACGAGCAGTACTTC. As protein: CAWTMGFSYEQYF.

The chain employs TRBV12-5 and TRBJ1-4, with TRBD1 matching 7 bases. Germline V gene data show CDR1 as LGHNT and CDR2 as FRNRAP. J gave up 3 bases and V 5 bases, and 3 bases lay outside the gene matches. The CDR3 has 14 amino acids. CDR3 residues: CASGRDRSNEKLFF. In DNA form, the CDR3 reads TGTGCTAGTGGTCGGGACAGATCTAATGAAAAACTGTTTTTT.

This clone occurred a few times. CDR3 loop: CASSPPVGQGRRATNEKLFF. Here the CDR3 DNA reads TGTGCCAGCTCACCACCGGTGGGACAGGGAAGAAGGGCAACTAATGAAAAACTGTTTTTT. The V and J genes are TRBV18 and TRBJ1-4; TRBD1 agrees at 9 bases. The germline V gene encodes CDR1 KGHSH and CDR2 LQKENI. This CDR3 comprises 20 residues. Trimming took 0 bases from V and 0 from J; bases not matched to a gene: 11.

This rearrangement joins TRBV18 to TRBJ1-5; D perhaps matches TRBD1 (6 bases). Germline lookup yields CDR1 KGHSH and CDR2 LQKENI. This CDR3 region has 13 residues. Trimming pared 6 bases from V and 0 bases from J, leaving 6 bases between. As DNA, the CDR3 is TGTGCCAGCTCGGACAGTAGCAATCAGCCCCAGCATTTT. This translates into CASSDSSNQPQHF.

V gene TRBV29-1 combines with J gene TRBJ2-6, with a weak D call TRBD2 (5 bases). V lost 7 bases and J lost 2, with 15 bases in between. The CDR3 runs to 15 residues. Germline V gene data show CDR1 as SQVTM and CDR2 as ANQGSEA. The chain's CDR3 is CSAPTGEPGANVLTF. In DNA, the CDR3 is TGCAGCGCCCCGACCGGGGAGCCTGGGGCCAACGTCCTGACTTTC. Combining the CDR3 with reference TRBV29-1 and TRBJ2-6 gives the whole variable domain SAVISQKPSRDICQRGTSLTIQCQVDSQVTMMFWYRQQPGQSLTLIATANQGSEATYESGFVIDKFPISRPNLTFSTLTVSNMSPEDSSIYLCSAPTGEPGANVLTFGAGSRLTVL.

This chain links TRBV5-5 with TRBJ2-3; 8 bases are shared with TRBD1. CDR3 size: 16 residues. CDR1 SGHKS and CDR2 YYEKEE come from the germline V gene (reference sequence). Trimming at V came to 6 bases and at J to 0 bases, leaving 9 bases not matched to a gene. For the CDR3, the DNA is TGTGCCAGCACTGGACAGGGTCAAGTTAGCACAGATACGCAGTATTTT. This encodes CASTGQGQVSTDTQYF.